The rows below give T cell receptor beta chains drawn from one sample of a study of cytomegalovirus exposure and HLA in healthy donors. Using immunoSEQ multiplex PCR, the repertoire was profiled, and TCRdb retains in-frame clones only, with some absent. The sample carries about 160,000 clones, approximately 80% recorded once. Sequenced sample: PBMCs. The receptors were sampled from a woman aged 30 to 39 in good health and CMV-seropositive. CDR3s include the opening cysteine and the closing phenylalanine or tryptophan. The D gene is left open where the match is weak. Not every row has a clone size; where given, it reads once, few, many or a size class.

clone size	V gene	CDR3 length	J gene	D gene	CDR3 DNA	CDR3 protein
NA	TRBV13	14	TRBJ2-7	TRBD1	TGTGCCACCGGGACAGGGGGTAACATGGGCGAGCAGTACTTC	CATGTGGNMGEQYF
NA	TRBV5-6	17	TRBJ2-5	TRBD2	TGTGCCAGCAGCTTACTCCGGACTAGCGGGGGTGGAGAGACCCAGTACTTC	CASSLLRTSGGGETQYF
NA	TRBV15	13	TRBJ2-2	NA	TGTGCCACCAGCGGCACGAACACCGGGGAGCTGTTTTTT	CATSGTNTGELFF
NA	TRBV27	16	TRBJ2-1	TRBD2	TGTGCCAGCAGCCTCCCGGGACTAGCGTCTGCCAATGAGCAGTTCTTC	CASSLPGLASANEQFF
NA	TRBV5-1	18	TRBJ2-7	NA	TGCGCCAGCAGCTTGGTCCCTATCTCGGAGGGGAAACCCTACGAGCAGTACTTC	CASSLVPISEGKPYEQYF
NA	TRBV6-1	15	TRBJ1-2	NA	TGTGCCAGCAGTGAAGGTCACCAGGGGAACTATGGCTACACCTTC	CASSEGHQGNYGYTF
NA	TRBV7-3	16	TRBJ2-3	TRBD2	TGTGCCAGCAGCCGACTAGCGGGGGGGCGGGGAGATACGCAGTATTTT	CASSRLAGGRGDTQYF
NA	TRBV19	15	TRBJ1-6	NA	TGTGCCAGTAGTATAGTTACAGGGTTAAAATCACCCCTCCACTTT	CASSIVTGLKSPLHF
NA	TRBV5-6	14	TRBJ1-1	TRBD1	TGTGCCAGCAGTTACACAGGGGAGGTGACTGAAGCTTTCTTT	CASSYTGEVTEAFF
few	TRBV6-6	13	TRBJ1-5	NA	TGTGCCAGCAGCTTTCACAGGGTTCAGCCCCAGCATTTT	CASSFHRVQPQHF
NA	TRBV5-5	13	TRBJ1-2	TRBD1	TGTGCCAGCAGCGGACAGGGGTTCGATGGCTACACCTTC	CASSGQGFDGYTF
few	TRBV5-1	14	TRBJ1-2	NA	TGCGCCAGCAGCCCCGACAGGCTTAACTATGGCTACACCTTC	CASSPDRLNYGYTF
NA	TRBV7-9	11	TRBJ2-7	NA	TGTGCCAGCAGGGGAGAGCACGAGCAGTACTTC	CASRGEHEQYF
NA	TRBV5-1	15	TRBJ2-7	NA	TGCGCCAGCAGCTTGTTAGCCGCCCCCCGGGACGAGCAGTACTTC	CASSLLAAPRDEQYF
NA	TRBV5-1	16	TRBJ2-5	NA	TGCGCCAGCAGCTTTCGGGGGACAGTCAAACAAGAGACCCAGTACTTC	CASSFRGTVKQETQYF
NA	TRBV4-3	16	TRBJ2-2	TRBD1	TGCGCCAGCAGCCTATACAGGGGGCCCATGGGCGGGGAGCTGTTTTTT	CASSLYRGPMGGELFF
NA	TRBV11-2	17	TRBJ2-7	TRBD2	TGTGCCAGCAGCACTAGACCGGGGACTAGATTCTCCTACGAGCAGTACTTC	CASSTRPGTRFSYEQYF
NA	TRBV7-2	12	TRBJ1-2	TRBD1	TGTGCAGAGACAGGGGTTACCTATGGCTACACCTTC	CAETGVTYGYTF
NA	TRBV30	12	TRBJ1-2	TRBD1	TGTGCCTCACAACAGGGGACCTATGGCTACACCTTC	CASQQGTYGYTF
NA	TRBV2	14	TRBJ2-1	TRBD1	TGTGCCAGCAGCCGACAGGGTGGGTATAATGAGCAGTTCTTC	CASSRQGGYNEQFF
NA	TRBV19	13	TRBJ2-5	TRBD2	TGTGCCAGTAGGGAGCGGGGAGGAGAGACCCAGTACTTC	CASRERGGETQYF
NA	TRBV11-1	16	TRBJ2-7	TRBD2	TGTGCCAGCAGCTTAGTGGGGACTAGCGGTACCTACGAGCAGTACTTC	CASSLVGTSGTYEQYF
few	TRBV15	14	TRBJ2-7	NA	TGTGCCACCAGCAGAGTGGTGGTAAGAGATGAGCAGTACTTC	CATSRVVVRDEQYF
NA	TRBV4-1	14	TRBJ1-2	TRBD1	TGCGCCAGCAGCCGCGGGACAGATCACTATGGCTACACCTTC	CASSRGTDHYGYTF
NA	TRBV5-4	13	TRBJ2-7	TRBD1	TGTGCCAGCAGTAGACAGGGGGGCTACGAGCAGTACTTC	CASSRQGGYEQYF
NA	TRBV4-2	13	TRBJ2-3	NA	TGTGCCAGCAGCCAACCTGGCACAGATACGCAGTATTTT	CASSQPGTDTQYF
NA	TRBV28	13	TRBJ1-1	NA	TGTGCCAGCAGTGTAACAGGGAGTTGGGAAGCTTTCTTT	CASSVTGSWEAFF
NA	TRBV7-9	12	TRBJ1-2	NA	TGTGCCAGCAGCTTAGACCAACAAGGCTACACCTTC	CASSLDQQGYTF
once	TRBV7-9	15	TRBJ1-1	TRBD1	TGTGCCAGCAGCTCCTGGGACAGGGGTGACACTGAAGCTTTCTTT	CASSSWDRGDTEAFF
NA	TRBV4-2	15	TRBJ2-5	NA	TGTGCCAGCAGCCAAGATTACAGACAGCAAGAGACCCAGTACTTC	CASSQDYRQQETQYF
NA	TRBV5-4	15	TRBJ2-4	NA	TGTGCCAGCAGCTTGCTTAAGGGGGGGAAAAACATTCAGTACTTC	CASSLLKGGKNIQYF
NA	TRBV15	16	TRBJ1-2	NA	TGTGCCACCAGCCTCAATGCACAGGCCGCTAACTATGGCTACACCTTC	CATSLNAQAANYGYTF
NA	TRBV7-2	13	TRBJ2-3	NA	TGTGCCAGCAGCTACACTAGAACAGATACGCAGTATTTT	CASSYTRTDTQYF
NA	TRBV2	18	TRBJ2-3	TRBD2	TGTGCCAGCAGTGAAGAAGGTCGGCGGGGGGATTACACAGATACGCAGTATTTT	CASSEEGRRGDYTDTQYF
NA	TRBV29-1	14	TRBJ2-7	NA	TGCAGCGTCGGGGGGACAGGTGACTCCTACGAGCAGTACTTC	CSVGGTGDSYEQYF
few	TRBV6-5	13	TRBJ1-5	TRBD1	TGTGCCAGCAGTCGGGACAGGGATCAGCCCCAGCATTTT	CASSRDRDQPQHF
NA	TRBV15	13	TRBJ1-6	NA	TGTGCCACCAGCAGAGACAGTCACCCACCCCTCCACTTT	CATSRDSHPPLHF
NA	TRBV9	14	TRBJ1-6	NA	TGTGCCAGCAGCCCAGGTTTACCTAATTCACCCCTCCACTTT	CASSPGLPNSPLHF
NA	TRBV4-3	15	TRBJ2-7	TRBD1	TGCGCCAGCAGCCAAGAAGACAGGGGGCTTTACGAGCAGTACTTC	CASSQEDRGLYEQYF
NA	TRBV4-3	14	TRBJ1-1	NA	TGCGCCAGCAGCGATCCGGGACACCACACTGAAGCTTTCTTT	CASSDPGHHTEAFF
NA	TRBV7-9	15	TRBJ1-2	TRBD1	TGTGCCAGCAGCTTAGGACAGGGGATAGACTATGGCTACACCTTC	CASSLGQGIDYGYTF
NA	TRBV5-1	15	TRBJ1-3	TRBD1	TGCGCCAGCAGCCTAGGGACAGGGGCTGGAAACACCATATATTTT	CASSLGTGAGNTIYF
few	TRBV9	15	TRBJ2-4	TRBD2	TGTGCCAGCAGCGTAGGAGCGGGGGGGAGAAACATTCAGTACTTC	CASSVGAGGRNIQYF
few	TRBV5-1	14	TRBJ1-2	NA	TGCGCCAGCAGCTTGGCAGCCAGGGTAGATGGCTACACCTTC	CASSLAARVDGYTF
NA	TRBV19	15	TRBJ1-2	NA	TGTGCCAGTAGTATAAGGCTGTCAGGGGCGCCGGTCTACACCTTC	CASSIRLSGAPVYTF
NA	TRBV4-2	15	TRBJ1-1	NA	TGTGCCAGCAGCCAAGAAGCAGGGCGGGGGACTGAAGCTTTCTTT	CASSQEAGRGTEAFF
NA	TRBV19	15	TRBJ1-5	TRBD1	TGTGCCAGTAGCCGACAGGGGGCTAGCAATCAGCCCCAGCATTTT	CASSRQGASNQPQHF
NA	TRBV2	18	TRBJ1-3	NA	TGTGCCAGCAGTTTCCAGGGGAGGGCTGGAGATGGTGGAAACACCATATATTTT	CASSFQGRAGDGGNTIYF
NA	TRBV15	14	TRBJ2-1	TRBD1	TGTGCCACCAGCATCCAGACAGGGCCTGAGGAGCAGTTCTTC	CATSIQTGPEEQFF